This T cell receptor (beta chain) was sequenced for a study of identical twins. TCRdb reprocessed the 5' RACE reads with MiXCR, giving one entry per CDR3 protein. The table lists about 520,000 distinct CDR3 sequences, less than 25% of them singletons. Germline values: CDR1 SGHTA, CDR2 FQGNSA. CDR3 length: 13 residues. Losses at the gene ends were 10 bases for V and 4 bases for J; bases not matched to a gene: 7. This clonotype was observed a few times. These data are also associated with another study on T cells expressing NK-cell markers.

This chain uses TRBV7-2 with TRBJ2-1; 7 bases agree with TRBD2. The source is a young woman in good health. The sequenced material came from CD4+ T cells sorted from blood. CDR3 nucleotides: TGTGCCACCCACGGGACTACTTACAATGAGCAGTTCTTC. Translated, it gives CATHGTTYNEQFF.